This note documents a single T cell receptor beta chain sequence. Its antigen is undetermined. This specimen belongs to a study of radiation and T cells in renal cell carcinoma. Whole-study context: Nephrectomy followed 15 Gy stereotactic body radiation by 4 weeks.

Time point reported: baseline pretreatment blood. Documented treatment: 15 Gy SBRT to primary tumor, nephrectomy 4 weeks later. Radiation-treated patients gave blood at baseline, week 2 and week 4. Germline V gene sequence: CDR1 MNHNY, CDR2 SVGAGI (reference sequence). Trimming at V came to 6 bases and at J to 5 bases, leaving 15 bases not matched to a gene. The CDR3 totals 16 residues. Study findings and constraints: In blood, top tumor clones expanded by 2 weeks, shrinking by 4. Baseline intratumoral clonotype presence is unknown without pretreatment biopsies.

Repertoires were generated with immunoSEQ multiplex PCR, while TCRdb's copy carries only in-frame clones and drops some. The table lists approximately 140,000 clones, roughly 80% of them singletons. The sequence was obtained from a woman between 50 and 59 years old with renal cell carcinoma. The rearrangement links TRBV6-6 to TRBJ1-2; 7 nucleotides align to TRBD1. This specimen was blood, taken from a patient whose treatment included radiotherapy and nephrectomy. CDR3 loop: CASSSGTAYNGYGYTF. The CDR3 region has the DNA TGTGCCAGCAGCTCCGGGACAGCCTACAACGGTTATGGCTACACCTTC.